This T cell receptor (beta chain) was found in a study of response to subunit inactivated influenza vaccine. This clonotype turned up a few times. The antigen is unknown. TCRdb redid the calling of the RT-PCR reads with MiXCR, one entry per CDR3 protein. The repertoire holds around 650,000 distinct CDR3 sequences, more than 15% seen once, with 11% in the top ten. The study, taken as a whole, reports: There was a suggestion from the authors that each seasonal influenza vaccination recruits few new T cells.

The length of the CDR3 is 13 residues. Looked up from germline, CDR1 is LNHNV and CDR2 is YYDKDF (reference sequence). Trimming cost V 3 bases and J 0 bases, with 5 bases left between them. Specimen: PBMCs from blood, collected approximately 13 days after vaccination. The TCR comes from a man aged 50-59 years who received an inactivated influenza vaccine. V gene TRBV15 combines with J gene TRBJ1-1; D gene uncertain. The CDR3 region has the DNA TGTGCCACCAGCAGGTTGGTGAACACTGAAGCTTTCTTT. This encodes CATSRLVNTEAFF.